These 19 T cell receptor beta chains were all obtained from the same sample, sequenced in a study of OX40 agonist ivuxolimab in advanced cancers. The assay was immunoSEQ multiplex PCR, and TCRdb's table has in-frame clones only and misses some. The table shows 22,000 or so clones, with nearly 80% occurring only once. This specimen consisted of CD4+ or CD8+ T cells sorted from blood, obtained in a trial of the OX40 agonist ivuxolimab. Receptors were obtained from an adult with an advanced solid tumor such as melanoma, head and neck, liver or kidney cancer.

A few counts support this clone. The V gene is TRBV30, the J gene TRBJ1-2; D uncertain. Germline V gene lookup returns CDR1 GTSNPN and CDR2 SVGIG (reference sequence). This CDR3 is built from 12 residues. The germline V and J ends were trimmed by 1 base and 1 base, with 4 bases remaining between them. In DNA form, the CDR3 reads TGTGCCTGGAGTGACAATAACTATGGCTACACCTTC. It is translated as CAWSDNNYGYTF.

This clone appeared a few times. The chain carries TRBV7-3 and TRBJ1-4; 7 nucleotides line up with TRBD1. Trimming cost V 2 bases and J 0 bases; bases outside gene matches: 12. This CDR3 is 19 amino acids long. CDR1 and CDR2 (germline): SGHTA, FQGTGA. The CDR3 DNA follows: TGTGCCAGCAGCTTATCGCCCGGAGGGGGCGGCGCAACTAATGAAAAACTGTTTTTT. Translated: CASSLSPGGGGATNEKLFF.

J is TRBJ1-6 and V is TRBV10-3, with 7 positions matching TRBD1. CDR1 and CDR2 from the germline V gene are ENHRY and SYGVKD. With V trimmed by 4 bases and J by 8 bases, 8 bases remained unmatched. This CDR3 region has 15 residues. The CDR3 is CAISGTGTAHSPLHF. In nucleotides, the CDR3 is TGTGCCATCAGTGGGACCGGGACAGCCCATTCACCCCTCCACTTT.

V and J are TRBV5-4 and TRBJ2-7, with 9 bases that match TRBD2. Germline V gene data show CDR1 as SGHNT and CDR2 as YYREEE (reference sequence). V gave up 0 bases and J gave up 5 bases; unmatched junction bases: 6. This CDR3 has 15 amino acids. CDR3: CASSLGSRGGHEQYF. CDR3 coding DNA: TGTGCCAGCAGCTTGGGGTCGCGGGGGGGACACGAGCAGTACTTC. Complete variable domain (other parts from reference TRBV5-4 and TRBJ2-7): ETGVTQSPTHLIKTRGQQVTLRCSSQSGHNTVSWYQQALGQGPQFIFQYYREEENGRGNFPPRFSGLQFPNYSSELNVNALELDDSALYLCASSLGSRGGHEQYFGPGTRLTVT.

This clone has a single count. This chain uses TRBV6-1 with TRBJ2-7; D remains ambiguous. Germline CDR1 reads MNHNS; CDR2 reads SASEGT. Trimming left V 4 bases short and J 6 bases short, with 13 bases between. The CDR3 loop spans 13 amino acids. In DNA, the CDR3 is TGTGCCAGCAGTGCCTTGAGGATCTCCGAGCAGTACTTC. Its protein product is CASSALRISEQYF.

This clone was counted only a few times. The chain recombines TRBV2 with TRBJ2-7; D ambiguous. Looked up from germline, CDR1 is SNHLY and CDR2 is FYNNEI. The CDR3 sequence is 13 residues long. V was clipped by 10 bases and J by 2 bases, with 15 bases between them. The CDR3 DNA sequence: TGTGCCACCTCCAACGGACGTACCTACGAGCAGTACTTC. It yields the protein CATSNGRTYEQYF. Full variable domain (remainder filled in from reference TRBV2 and TRBJ2-7): EPEVTQTPSHQVTQMGQEVILRCVPISNHLYFYWYRQILGQKVEFLVSFYNNEISEKSEIFDDQFSVERPDGSNFTLKIRSTKLEDSAMYFCATSNGRTYEQYFGPGTRLTVT.

This rearrangement joins TRBV5-1 to TRBJ2-5; 9 bases match TRBD2. V was clipped by 0 bases and J by 1 base; unmatched bases: 4. The CDR3 extends over 16 amino acids. From germline, CDR1 is SGHRS and CDR2 YFSETQ. The CDR3 region has the DNA TGCGCCAGCAGCTTGGGACTAGCGGACCTCCAAGAGACCCAGTACTTC. This sequence encodes CASSLGLADLQETQYF.

The gene calls are TRBV9 and TRBJ1-2; TRBD1 agrees at 11 bases. Germline V lookup: CDR1 SGDLS, CDR2 YYNGEE. J gave up 8 bases and V 3 bases, and 3 bases lay outside the gene matches. The CDR3 covers 13 residues. The CDR3 loop is CASSDGTGGGYTF. DNA for the CDR3: TGTGCCAGCAGCGACGGGACAGGGGGAGGCTACACCTTC.

The V and J genes are TRBV5-4 and TRBJ2-1; D might be TRBD2 (7 bases). The CDR3 covers 17 residues. Germline CDR1 is SGHNT and CDR2 is YYREEE (reference sequence). The V gene lost 3 bases and the J gene lost 0 bases, with 16 bases spanning the gap. CDR3 region: CASSWRGGGSSYNEQFF. In DNA, the CDR3 is TGTGCCAGCAGCTGGCGAGGGGGGGGGAGCTCCTACAATGAGCAGTTCTTC.

The rearrangement uses TRBV5-6 and TRBJ1-5, with 7 bases identical to TRBD1. The J segment lost 3 bases and the V segment lost 3 bases, leaving 18 bases of the junction unmatched. CDR1 and CDR2 from the germline V gene are SGHDT and YYEEEE. The CDR3 totals 19 residues. CDR3 sequence reads: CASSSSFRQGRLLNQPQHF. Written as DNA, the CDR3 is TGTGCCAGCAGCTCATCTTTTAGACAGGGCAGACTTCTCAATCAGCCCCAGCATTTT.

The rearrangement uses TRBV5-1 and TRBJ1-6; D is possibly TRBD1 (6 bases). Germline values: CDR1 SGHRS, CDR2 YFSETQ. Trimming left V 2 bases short and J 7 bases short, with 13 bases between. CDR3 length equals 15 residues. CDR3 amino acids: CASSLTQGENSPLHF. The CDR3 DNA reads as TGCGCCAGCAGCTTAACACAGGGTGAGAATTCACCCCTCCACTTT.

J is TRBJ1-2 and V is TRBV7-9; D is unclear. The CDR3 extends over 13 amino acids. The germline V gene encodes CDR1 SEHNR and CDR2 FQNEAQ (reference sequence). The V end was cut by 2 bases, the J end by 8 bases, with 12 bases between. The CDR3 reads CASSLSAAGGYTF. CDR3 nucleotides: TGTGCCAGCAGCTTATCGGCAGCAGGAGGCTACACCTTC.

This clone rates as large (0.1 to 1%). The same CDR3 can be traced to other DNA sequences in this sample. This chain links TRBV10-3 with TRBJ1-5, with 10 bases lining up with TRBD1. Unmatched junction bases numbered 1, after V lost 8 bases and J lost 0 bases. The CDR3 has 14 amino acids. Germline CDR1 is ENHRY and CDR2 is SYGVKD. CDR3 amino acids: CAIGTGDSNQPQHF. CDR3 DNA: TGTGCCATCGGGACAGGGGATAGCAATCAGCCCCAGCATTTT.

The sample holds a few counts of this clone. The genes are TRBV6-5 and TRBJ1-5, with D maybe TRBD1 (5 bases). CDR1 is MNHEY and CDR2 is SVGAGI in the germline V gene. The CDR3 is 13 residues long. Trimming removed 8 bases at V and 4 bases at J, with 12 bases between. The CDR3 nucleotides read TGTGCCAGCTTGGCAGGGAATAATCAGCCCCAGCATTTT. Its translation: CASLAGNNQPQHF.

J is TRBJ2-7 and V is TRBV4-2, with a possible D match to TRBD1 (5 bases). In germline, CDR1 is LGHNA, CDR2 YNFKEQ. This CDR3 is built from 13 residues. V lost 6 bases to trimming and J lost 3 bases, with 12 bases between them. DNA of the CDR3: TGTGCCAGCAGGACCCCGGACAACTACGAGCAGTACTTC. Residues: CASRTPDNYEQYF.

V usage is TRBV21-1 and J usage is TRBJ2-7; the D call in the table, TRBD2, was not verified against the DNA. TRBV21-1 is annotated as a pseudogene. The CDR3 extends over 16 amino acids. DNA of the CDR3: TGTGCCAGCAGCAAAAATGGCGGGAGTCGATTCCGGGAGCAGTACTTC. Encoded protein: CASSKNGGSRFREQYF.

The chain uses TRBV5-1 and TRBJ2-7; D unclear. This CDR3 is built from 9 residues. With 6 bases removed from V and 3 bases from J, the gap between germline ends came to 1 base. Germline CDR1 SGHRS, CDR2 YFSETQ. The CDR3 region is CASNYEQYF. The DNA for the CDR3 is TGCGCCAGCAACTACGAGCAGTACTTC.

The chain recombines TRBV7-2 with TRBJ2-7; possible D gene TRBD2, 6 bases. The CDR3 runs to 13 residues. Trimming left V 6 bases short and J 9 bases short, with 18 bases between. The V gene's germline CDR1 is SGHTA and CDR2 FQGNSA. In nucleotides, the CDR3 is TGTGCCAGCAGAACGGCGGGGCAGGCGGCGCAGTACTTC. Residues: CASRTAGQAAQYF.

The V call is TRBV5-5, the J call TRBJ1-5; unclear D gene. The CDR3 is 14 residues long. Germline values: CDR1 SGHKS, CDR2 YYEKEE (reference sequence). V was cut by 3 bases and J by 0 bases, with 7 bases left in between. CDR3 bases: TGTGCCAGCAGCTCTCTTGATAGCAATCAGCCCCAGCATTTT. Protein sequence: CASSSLDSNQPQHF.